These 22 T cell receptor beta chains share one sample of origin, sequenced in a study of blood T cell repertoires in COVID-19. The method was immunoSEQ multiplex PCR; TCRdb's version includes in-frame clones alone and lacks a portion of them. The table has roughly 90,000 clones, roughly 83% seen once. Sequenced: peripheral blood. These receptors all come from a human donor in a cohort sampled during active COVID-19.

This CDR3 is CASSRPTGDYGYTF. For the CDR3, the DNA is TGCGCCAGCAGCCGCCCAACAGGGGACTATGGCTACACCTTC. This chain uses TRBV4-1 with TRBJ1-2, with TRBD1 identical over 7 bases. The germline CDR1 and CDR2 sequences are MGHRA and YSYEKL. Trimming cost V 4 bases and J 3 bases; bases outside gene matches: 5. The CDR3 runs to 14 residues.

V usage is TRBV6-1 and J usage is TRBJ1-5; TRBD1 might be the D (6 bases). V was shortened by 0 bases and J by 7 bases, with 16 bases between the two germline ends. Germline CDR1 reads MNHNS; CDR2 reads SASEGT. This CDR3 is 16 amino acids long. CDR3 sequence: CASSEALGGLSQPQHF. The DNA for the CDR3 is TGTGCCAGCAGTGAAGCGCTGGGGGGGCTATCCCAGCCCCAGCATTTT.

J is TRBJ2-5 and V is TRBV5-1, with 7 bases lining up with TRBD2. Looked up from germline, CDR1 is SGHRS and CDR2 is YFSETQ. The CDR3 covers 15 residues. V shed 2 bases and J 2 bases; nucleotides not matched to a gene: 6. The DNA for the CDR3 is TGCGCCAGCAGCTTCGGAGGCGGGGGTCAAGAGACCCAGTACTTC. It specifies CASSFGGGGQETQYF.

This chain joins TRBV7-8 and TRBJ1-3; D is ambiguous. The ends were cut back, 5 bases at V and 4 bases at J, with 15 bases in the middle. Germline values: CDR1 SGHVS, CDR2 FQNEAQ. This CDR3 contains 15 residues. The CDR3 DNA is TGTGCCAGCAGCGTACTAGGGTTTGAGGGAAACACCATATATTTT. As protein: CASSVLGFEGNTIYF.

This chain connects TRBV6-2 or TRBV6-3 to TRBJ2-1; the D gene is possibly TRBD2 (5 bases). The germline V gene encodes CDR1 MNHEY and CDR2 SVGEGT. The V end lost 0 bases, the J end lost 9 bases, and 9 bases lay between the germline ends. The CDR3 has 13 residues. This CDR3 is CASSYSLVAEQFF. The CDR3 DNA sequence: TGTGCCAGCAGTTACTCACTAGTCGCTGAGCAGTTCTTC.

The chain is built from TRBV7-2 and TRBJ2-7; D gene unclear. The V end was cut by 5 bases, the J end by 1 base, with 15 bases between. Germline CDR1 SGHTA, CDR2 FQGNSA. The CDR3 extends over 15 amino acids. The CDR3: CASSPYRVVSYEQYF. For the CDR3, the DNA is TGTGCCAGCAGCCCGTATCGCGTTGTATCCTACGAGCAGTACTTC.

The chain combines TRBV18 with TRBJ2-1, with TRBD1 as a possible D gene (5 bases). Trimming took off 1 base at V and 2 bases at J, with 12 bases between the two ends. The CDR3 spans 16 residues. Per the germline V gene, CDR1 is KGHSH and CDR2 is LQKENI. The DNA for the CDR3 is TGTGCCAGCTCACCACAGGGCAGGGCCACCTACAATGAGCAGTTCTTC. Translating it yields CASSPQGRATYNEQFF. Using reference TRBV18 and TRBJ2-1 for the parts outside the CDR3, the full variable domain is NAGVMQNPRHLVRRRGQEARLRCSPMKGHSHVYWYRQLPEEGLKFMVYLQKENIIDESGMPKERFSAEFPKEGPSILRIQQVVRGDSAAYFCASSPQGRATYNEQFFGPGTRLTVL.

J is TRBJ2-1 and V is TRBV30, with 8 bases aligning to TRBD1. This CDR3 is 12 amino acids long. Germline trimming cut 3 bases from V and 10 bases from J; bases unmatched to any gene: 5. Looked up from germline, CDR1 is GTSNPN and CDR2 is SVGIG (reference sequence). The CDR3 DNA reads as TGTGCCTGGAGCGGACAGGGTCCCGAGCAGTTCTTC. Its protein product is CAWSGQGPEQFF.

The gene calls are TRBV18 and TRBJ2-5, with 7 bases that match TRBD1. V trimming: 5 bases; J trimming: 6 bases; junction bases outside the gene matches: 12. CDR3 length equals 15 residues. Germline CDR1 is KGHSH and CDR2 is LQKENI. The CDR3 nucleotides are TGTGCCAGCTCAATGGGCACAGGGGAAGGGAAGACCCAGTACTTC. It specifies CASSMGTGEGKTQYF.

This clone has a single count. The chain employs TRBV7-6 and TRBJ2-6, with D possibly being TRBD1 (5 bases). The germline gives CDR1 SGHVS, CDR2 FNYEAQ. With 4 bases removed from V and 1 base from J, the gap between germline ends came to 5 bases. The length of the CDR3 is 14 residues. The CDR3 nucleotides are TGTGCCAGCAGCTCAGGGTCTGGGGCCAACGTCCTGACTTTC. This codes for CASSSGSGANVLTF.

The chain employs TRBV29-1 and TRBJ1-1; 10 bases are a match to TRBD1. After removal of 7 bases from V and 5 bases from J, the junction contained 7 bases not matched to a gene. Germline lookup yields CDR1 SQVTM and CDR2 ANQGSEA. CDR3 length: 13 residues. CDR3 region: CSATGQGGTEAFF. Written as DNA, the CDR3 is TGCAGCGCAACTGGACAGGGGGGAACTGAAGCTTTCTTT.

This clone came up once. The chain is built from TRBV10-3 and TRBJ2-3; 7 nucleotides line up with TRBD1. V lost 6 bases to trimming and J lost 6 bases; unmatched junction nucleotides: 6. Germline lookup yields CDR1 ENHRY and CDR2 SYGVKD. This CDR3 has 13 residues. The CDR3 nucleotides read TGTGCCATCAGAAGAGGACAGGTGGATACGCAGTATTTT. Protein: CAIRRGQVDTQYF.

The chain is built from TRBV7-6 and TRBJ2-1; D possibly corresponds to TRBD2 (6 bases). V lost 2 bases and J lost 7, with 12 bases in between. Germline assignment: CDR1 SGHVS and CDR2 FNYEAQ. The CDR3 has 14 residues. The DNA for the CDR3 is TGTGCCAGCAGCTTAATCTTGGGGGGAAATGAGCAGTTCTTC. Encoded protein: CASSLILGGNEQFF.

The chain combines TRBV27 with TRBJ2-5; 9 positions match TRBD2. This CDR3 spans 14 amino acids. Unmatched junction bases numbered 4, after V lost 3 bases and J lost 5 bases. CDR1 and CDR2 (germline): MNHEY, SMNVEV (reference sequence). The CDR3 region is CASSFSGRLETQYF. The CDR3 DNA reads TGTGCCAGCAGTTTTAGCGGGAGACTTGAGACCCAGTACTTC.

This clone has more than one count but fewer than ten. The genes are TRBV19 and TRBJ2-7; the match to TRBD2 covers 12 bases. The junction had 3 bases not matched to a gene; V was cut back by 4 bases and J by 2 bases. Germline V gene sequence: CDR1 LNHDA, CDR2 SQIVND (reference sequence). This CDR3 has 15 residues. CDR3: CASSKLAGGAYEQYF. The CDR3 nucleotides are TGTGCCAGTAGTAAACTAGCGGGAGGCGCCTACGAGCAGTACTTC. Full variable domain (missing parts from reference TRBV19 and TRBJ2-7): DGGITQSPKYLFRKEGQNVTLSCEQNLNHDAMYWYRQDPGQGLRLIYYSQIVNDFQKGDIAEGYSVSREKKESFPLTVTSAQKNPTAFYLCASSKLAGGAYEQYFGPGTRLTVT.

This sequence joins TRBV9 and TRBJ2-3; a possible D gene is TRBD2 (6 bases). This CDR3 spans 17 amino acids. V was cut by 0 bases and J by 1 base, with 15 bases left in between. The V gene's germline CDR1 is SGDLS and CDR2 YYNGEE. The CDR3 spells CASSVEGRDGGTDTQYF. The CDR3 region has the DNA TGTGCCAGCAGCGTAGAAGGGCGGGATGGAGGCACAGATACGCAGTATTTT. The full variable domain, with the rest looked up from reference TRBV9 and TRBJ2-3, is DSGVTQTPKHLITATGQRVTLRCSPRSGDLSVYWYQQSLDQGLQFLIQYYNGEERAKGNILERFSAQQFPDLHSELNLSSLELGDSALYFCASSVEGRDGGTDTQYFGPGTRLTVL.

The rearrangement links TRBV7-9 to TRBJ2-1; the match to TRBD2 covers 8 bases. CDR1 and CDR2 (germline): SEHNR, FQNEAQ (reference sequence). This CDR3 has 15 residues. V lost 5 bases to trimming and J lost 14 bases; unmatched junction nucleotides: 17. The CDR3, as DNA: TGTGCCAGCAGCCCTCGGTCACCCGGCCCAGCGGGAGAGTTCTTC. Amino acids: CASSPRSPGPAGEFF.

V usage is TRBV2 and J usage is TRBJ1-5, with D possibly being TRBD1 (5 bases). V lost 8 bases, J lost 3 bases, and 11 bases lay in between. CDR1 and CDR2 (germline): SNHLY, FYNNEI. The CDR3 sequence is 13 residues long. The CDR3 DNA reads as TGTGCCAGCGCGAGGGACTCCAATCAGCCCCAGCATTTT. It is translated as CASARDSNQPQHF.

CDR3 bases: TGCAGCGGGGGCAAGGACACAGGGGCGACCTACGAGCAGTACTTC. Its protein product is CSGGKDTGATYEQYF. The chain recombines TRBV29-1 with TRBJ2-7; 7 nucleotides agree with TRBD1. Germline V lookup: CDR1 SQVTM, CDR2 ANQGSEA. V shed 7 bases, J shed 2 bases, and the junction held 14 bases outside the gene matches. This CDR3 is 15 amino acids long.

This clone was recorded only once. The chain combines TRBV12-3 or TRBV12-4 with TRBJ2-3; tentatively, D is TRBD1 (5 bases). The CDR3 length is 13 residues. Trimming left V 5 bases short and J 4 bases short, with 10 bases between. For the CDR3, the DNA is TGTGCCAGCAGTCCCCGACAGCCAGATACGCAGTATTTT. It translates to CASSPRQPDTQYF.

The V call is TRBV3-1 (or the pseudogene TRBV3-2), the J call TRBJ2-3, with TRBD2 identical over 15 bases. Germline V CDR1 and CDR2: LGHDT, YNNKEL (reference sequence). There are 19 residues in the CDR3. V lost 3 bases, J lost 1 base, and 8 bases stayed unmatched. CDR3 residues: CASSHELGLAGGGTDTQYF. The CDR3 nucleotides read TGTGCCAGCAGCCACGAACTAGGACTAGCGGGAGGGGGCACAGATACGCAGTATTTT.

CDR3 residues: CATSDSRTGGYYGYTF. CDR3 in DNA: TGTGCCACCAGTGATTCCAGGACAGGGGGCTACTATGGCTACACCTTC. The chain employs TRBV24-1 and TRBJ1-2; 11 positions match TRBD1. This CDR3 comprises 16 residues. CDR1 is KGHDR, CDR2 SFDVKD, per germline. J gave up 3 bases and V 2 bases, and 4 bases lay outside the gene matches.